The entry that follows covers one TCR beta chain sequence. Germline lookup yields CDR1 SGHRS and CDR2 YFSETQ. V dropped 1 base and J dropped 9 bases, with 14 bases sitting between them. The CDR3 is 14 residues long. This record belongs to a study of blood T cell repertoires in COVID-19. Study in general: T cells, B-cell-depleted T cells, or PBMCs provided the cDNA or gDNA that served as material.

Seattle's enrolled individuals joined amid active infection and were then monitored longitudinally. Produced via immunoSEQ multiplex PCR; TCRdb's table is partial and in-frame only. Of some 160,000 clones detected, around 90% appear once; the ten largest clones hold around 2.5%. Sequenced material: peripheral blood. The receptor was derived from a woman of 80 years or more with COVID-19, enrolled during active disease. J is TRBJ2-4 and V is TRBV5-1; no firm D call. In DNA, the CDR3 is TGCGCCAGCAGCTTGTCGCCCCCAACGAGCATTCAGTACTTC. It translates to CASSLSPPTSIQYF.